This T cell receptor beta chain comes out of a study of OX40 agonist ivuxolimab in advanced cancers. On the study more broadly: As their treatment, patients were administered ivuxolimab, an agonistic anti-OX40 (CD134) antibody. Subjects had a mean age of approximately 60 years, with a range of about 23 to 85; almost 85% were male. Whole-study findings and limits: Both blood CD4+ and CD8+ T cells showed clonal growth by week 6 at 0.1 to 3.0 mg/kg. Expanded clones tended on average to be more numerous among CD8+ T cells than CD4+.

Here immunoSEQ multiplex PCR was the method, and the copy in TCRdb shows in-frame clones only, minus some. The sample yields about 80,000 clones, roughly nine tenths seen once. The CDR3 loop spans 13 amino acids. Germline CDR1 GTSNPN, CDR2 SVGIG (reference sequence). V lost 8 bases, J lost 0 bases, and 11 bases lay in between. This clone was seen only a few times. What it binds is not known. Sequences were derived from CD4+ or CD8+ T cells sorted from blood, sampled in a trial of the OX40 agonist ivuxolimab. The origin of this receptor is an adult with an advanced solid tumor such as melanoma, head and neck, liver or kidney cancer. The chain has TRBV30 and TRBJ1-3; tentative D call: TRBD1 (5 bases). This CDR3 is CARGTLSGNTIYF. The CDR3 region has the DNA TGTGCCCGCGGGACCCTCTCTGGAAACACCATATATTTT.